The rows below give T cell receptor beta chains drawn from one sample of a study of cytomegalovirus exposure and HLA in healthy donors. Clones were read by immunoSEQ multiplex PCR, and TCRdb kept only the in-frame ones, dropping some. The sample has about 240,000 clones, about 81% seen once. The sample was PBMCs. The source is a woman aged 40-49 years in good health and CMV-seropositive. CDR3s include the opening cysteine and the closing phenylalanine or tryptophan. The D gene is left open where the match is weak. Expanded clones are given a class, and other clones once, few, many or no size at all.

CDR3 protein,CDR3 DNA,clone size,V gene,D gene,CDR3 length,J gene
CASSPTGTGGNTEAFF,TGTGCCAGCAGCCCAACCGGGACAGGGGGTAACACTGAAGCTTTCTTT,-,TRBV7-6,TRBD1,16,TRBJ1-1
CAWSSAGGPAGELFF,TGTGCCTGGAGTTCGGCGGGGGGGCCGGCCGGGGAGCTGTTTTTT,-,TRBV30,TRBD2,15,TRBJ2-2
CASSKRLAGAIDTQYF,TGTGCCAGCAGCAAAAGACTAGCGGGGGCAATAGATACGCAGTATTTT,-,TRBV5-5,TRBD2,16,TRBJ2-3
CASSVADRTNYGYTF,TGTGCCAGCAGCGTAGCGGACAGAACTAACTATGGCTACACCTTC,-,TRBV9,-,15,TRBJ1-2
CASSYSGGNQPQHF,TGTGCCAGCAGTTACTCGGGGGGGAATCAGCCCCAGCATTTT,-,TRBV6-5,-,14,TRBJ1-5
CASSPDSWYSYEQYF,TGTGCCAGCTCACCCGACTCCTGGTACTCCTACGAGCAGTACTTC,few,TRBV18,-,15,TRBJ2-7
CAWSVRGGNQPQHF,TGTGCCTGGAGTGTACGGGGGGGCAATCAGCCCCAGCATTTT,-,TRBV30,-,14,TRBJ1-5
CASSGAGRGQDTQYF,TGTGCCAGCAGCGGAGCGGGCAGGGGGCAAGATACGCAGTATTTT,once,TRBV9,TRBD1,15,TRBJ2-3
CASSSGTDGYTF,TGTGCCAGCAGCTCCGGGACAGACGGCTACACCTTC,once,TRBV7-3,TRBD1,12,TRBJ1-2
CASSLAGSYNEQFF,TGTGCCAGCAGTTTAGCGGGATCCTACAATGAGCAGTTCTTC,few,TRBV27,-,14,TRBJ2-1
CASSVSGTSYYNEQFF,TGTGCCAGCAGCGTCTCCGGGACTAGTTACTACAATGAGCAGTTCTTC,-,TRBV7-7,TRBD2,16,TRBJ2-1
CASSPRRNQGAGETQYF,TGTGCCAGCAGCCCCCGTCGGAATCAGGGGGCTGGAGAGACCCAGTACTTC,-,TRBV11-3,TRBD1,17,TRBJ2-5
CAINMRDRSEEETQYF,TGTGCCATTAATATGCGGGACAGGTCGGAAGAGGAGACCCAGTACTTC,-,TRBV2,TRBD1,16,TRBJ2-5
CASSLTGSGGELFF,TGTGCCAGCAGCTTAACAGGGAGTGGCGGGGAGCTGTTTTTT,-,TRBV7-3,-,14,TRBJ2-2